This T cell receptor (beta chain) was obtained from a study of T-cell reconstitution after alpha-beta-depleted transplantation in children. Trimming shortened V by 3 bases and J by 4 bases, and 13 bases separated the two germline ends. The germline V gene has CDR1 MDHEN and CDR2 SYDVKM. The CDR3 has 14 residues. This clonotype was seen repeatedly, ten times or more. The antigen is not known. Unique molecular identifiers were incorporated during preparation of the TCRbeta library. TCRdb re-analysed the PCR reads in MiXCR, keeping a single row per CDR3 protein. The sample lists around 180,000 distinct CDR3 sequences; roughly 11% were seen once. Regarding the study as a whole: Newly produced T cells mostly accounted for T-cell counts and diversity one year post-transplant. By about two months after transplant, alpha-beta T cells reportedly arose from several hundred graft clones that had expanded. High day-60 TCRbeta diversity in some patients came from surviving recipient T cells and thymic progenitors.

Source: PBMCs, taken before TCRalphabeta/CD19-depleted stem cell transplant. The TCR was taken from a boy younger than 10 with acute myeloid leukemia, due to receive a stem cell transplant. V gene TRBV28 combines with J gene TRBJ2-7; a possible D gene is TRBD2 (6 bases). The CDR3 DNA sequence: TGTGCCAGCAGTTTGGAGGGAGCCCTATACGAGCAGTACTTC. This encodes CASSLEGALYEQYF.